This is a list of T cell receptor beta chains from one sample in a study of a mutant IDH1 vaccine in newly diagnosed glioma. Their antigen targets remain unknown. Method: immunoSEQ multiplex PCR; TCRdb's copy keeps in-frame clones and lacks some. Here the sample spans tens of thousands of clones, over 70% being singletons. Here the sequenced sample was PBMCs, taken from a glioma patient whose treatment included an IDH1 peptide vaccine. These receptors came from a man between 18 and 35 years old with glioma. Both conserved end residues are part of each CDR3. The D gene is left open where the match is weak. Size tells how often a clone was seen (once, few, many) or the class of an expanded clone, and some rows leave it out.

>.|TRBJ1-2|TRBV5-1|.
CASRLRDNANYGYTF
TGCGCCAGCAGGTTACGGGACAATGCTAACTATGGCTACACCTTC
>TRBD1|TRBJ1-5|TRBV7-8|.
CASSSAGGQGTTRPQHF
TGTGCCAGCAGCTCGGCCGGGGGACAGGGGACAACCAGACCCCAGCATTTT
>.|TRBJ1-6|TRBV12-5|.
CASGPGPNRPHF
TGTGCTAGTGGTCCCGGACCCAACCGACCCCACTTT
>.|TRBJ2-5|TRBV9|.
CASSVRGLRETQYF
TGTGCCAGCAGCGTACGGGGGTTGAGGGAGACCCAGTACTTC
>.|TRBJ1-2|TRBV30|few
CAWSVTDPYGLAHYGYTF
TGTGCCTGGAGTGTCACAGATCCCTACGGTTTGGCCCACTATGGCTACACCTTC
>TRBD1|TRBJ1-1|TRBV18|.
CASSRGTASLNTEAFF
TGTGCCAGCTCACGGGGGACAGCCTCTTTGAACACTGAAGCTTTCTTT
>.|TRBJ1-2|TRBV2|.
CASSERLSVGYTF
TGTGCCAGCAGTGAAAGGCTCAGCGTGGGCTACACCTTC
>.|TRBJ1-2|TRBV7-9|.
CASSFFPTPHIYGYTF
TGTGCCAGCAGCTTTTTTCCGACCCCGCATATCTATGGCTACACCTTC
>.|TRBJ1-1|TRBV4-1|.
CASSQDQGWEAFF
TGCGCCAGCAGCCAAGATCAGGGCTGGGAAGCTTTCTTT
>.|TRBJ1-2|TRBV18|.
CASAEGGSYYGYTF
TGTGCCAGCGCCGAGGGAGGGTCCTACTATGGCTACACCTTC
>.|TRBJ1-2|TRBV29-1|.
CSVESLGEGSDGYTF
TGCAGCGTTGAAAGTCTGGGGGAGGGGTCCGATGGCTACACCTTC
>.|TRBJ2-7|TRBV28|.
CASPSQGGSYEQYF
TGTGCCAGCCCCTCGCAGGGAGGAAGCTACGAGCAGTACTTC
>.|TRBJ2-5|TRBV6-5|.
CASSYRRGRETQYF
TGTGCCAGCAGTTACCGCCGGGGAAGGGAGACCCAGTACTTC
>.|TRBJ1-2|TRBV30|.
CAWRGQPGSGYTF
TGTGCCTGGAGGGGCCAGCCAGGGTCTGGCTACACCTTC
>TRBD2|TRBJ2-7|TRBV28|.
CASHNPRAGVYEQYF
TGTGCCAGCCACAACCCCCGAGCGGGAGTCTACGAGCAGTACTTC
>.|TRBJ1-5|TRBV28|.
CASSLIGNQPQHF
TGTGCCAGCAGTTTAATTGGCAATCAGCCCCAGCATTTT
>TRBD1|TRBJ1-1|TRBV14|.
CASSQDKANRGMNTEAFF
TGTGCCAGCAGCCAAGATAAGGCGAACAGGGGCATGAACACTGAAGCTTTCTTT
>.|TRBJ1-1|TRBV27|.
CASSLLRENTEAFF
TGTGCCAGCAGTTTACTCCGAGAAAACACTGAAGCTTTCTTT
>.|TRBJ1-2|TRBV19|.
CASSRAPSGYGYTF
TGTGCCAGTAGTCGGGCTCCCTCGGGCTATGGCTACACCTTC
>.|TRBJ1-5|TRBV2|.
CASSGEGTSNQPQHF
TGTGCCAGCAGTGGAGAAGGGACTAGCAATCAGCCCCAGCATTTT
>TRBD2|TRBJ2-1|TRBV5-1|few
CASSLRLAANEQFF
TGCGCCAGCAGCTTGAGACTAGCGGCCAATGAGCAGTTCTTC
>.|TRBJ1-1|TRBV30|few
CAWKTQNTEAFF
TGTGCCTGGAAAACCCAGAACACTGAAGCTTTCTTT
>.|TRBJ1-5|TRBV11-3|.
CARKGGPFNQPQHF
TGTGCCAGGAAGGGCGGCCCATTTAATCAGCCCCAGCATTTT